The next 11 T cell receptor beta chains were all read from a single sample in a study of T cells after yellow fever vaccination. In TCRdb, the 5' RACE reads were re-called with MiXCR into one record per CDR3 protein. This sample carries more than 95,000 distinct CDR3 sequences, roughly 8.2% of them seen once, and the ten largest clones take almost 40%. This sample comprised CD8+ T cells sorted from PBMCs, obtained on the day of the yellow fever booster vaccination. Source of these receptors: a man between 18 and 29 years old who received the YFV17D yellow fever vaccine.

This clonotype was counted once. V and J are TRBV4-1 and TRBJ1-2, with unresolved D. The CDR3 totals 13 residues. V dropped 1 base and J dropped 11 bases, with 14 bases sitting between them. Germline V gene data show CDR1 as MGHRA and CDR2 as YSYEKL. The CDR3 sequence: CASSQGTLTQYTF. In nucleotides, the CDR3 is TGCGCCAGCAGCCAAGGAACGTTGACTCAGTACACCTTC.

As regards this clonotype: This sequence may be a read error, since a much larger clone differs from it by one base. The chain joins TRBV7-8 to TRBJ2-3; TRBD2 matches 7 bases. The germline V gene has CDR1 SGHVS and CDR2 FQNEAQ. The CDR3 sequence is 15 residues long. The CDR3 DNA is TGTGCCAGCAGCCTCGGGGCTAGCGGCACAGATACGCGGTATTTT. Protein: CASSLGASGTDTRYF.

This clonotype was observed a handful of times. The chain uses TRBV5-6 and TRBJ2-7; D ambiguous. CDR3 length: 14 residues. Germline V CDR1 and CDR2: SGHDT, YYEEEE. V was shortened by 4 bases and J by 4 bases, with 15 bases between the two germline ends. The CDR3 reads CASSPGPGPYEQYV. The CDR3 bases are TGTGCCAGCAGCCCTGGACCTGGCCCGTACGAGCAGTACGTC.

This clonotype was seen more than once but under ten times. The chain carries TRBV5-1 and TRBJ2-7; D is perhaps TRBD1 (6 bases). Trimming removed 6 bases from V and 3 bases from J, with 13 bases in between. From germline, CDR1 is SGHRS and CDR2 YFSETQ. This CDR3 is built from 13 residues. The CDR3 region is CASNPGTHYEQYF. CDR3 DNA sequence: TGCGCCAGCAACCCCGGGACACACTACGAGCAGTACTTC.

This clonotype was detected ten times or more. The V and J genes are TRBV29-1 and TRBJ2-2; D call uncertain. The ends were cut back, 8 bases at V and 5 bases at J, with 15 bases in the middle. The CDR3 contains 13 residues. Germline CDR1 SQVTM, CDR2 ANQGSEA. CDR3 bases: TGCAGCAGCAGGCGTTCGGAGACCGGGGAGCTGTTTTTT. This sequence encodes CSSRRSETGELFF.

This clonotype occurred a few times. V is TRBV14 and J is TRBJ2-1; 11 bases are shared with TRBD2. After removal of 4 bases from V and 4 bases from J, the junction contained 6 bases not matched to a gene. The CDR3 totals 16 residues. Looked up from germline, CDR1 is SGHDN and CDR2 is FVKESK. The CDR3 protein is CASSRPGLAAYNEQFF. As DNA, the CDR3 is TGTGCCAGCAGCCGACCGGGACTAGCGGCTTACAATGAGCAGTTCTTC.

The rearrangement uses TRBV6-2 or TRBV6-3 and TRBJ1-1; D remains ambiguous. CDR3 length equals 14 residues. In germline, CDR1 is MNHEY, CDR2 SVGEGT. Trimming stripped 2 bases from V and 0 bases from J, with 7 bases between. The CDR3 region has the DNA TGTGCCAGCAGTTACGGCGGGATGAACACTGAAGCTTTCTTT. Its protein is CASSYGGMNTEAFF.

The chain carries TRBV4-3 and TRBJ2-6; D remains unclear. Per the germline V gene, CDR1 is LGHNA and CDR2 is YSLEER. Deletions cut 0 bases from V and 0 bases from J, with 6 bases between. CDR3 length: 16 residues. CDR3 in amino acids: CASSQDKSSGANVLTF. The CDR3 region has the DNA TGCGCCAGCAGCCAAGATAAGTCCTCTGGGGCCAACGTCCTGACTTTC.

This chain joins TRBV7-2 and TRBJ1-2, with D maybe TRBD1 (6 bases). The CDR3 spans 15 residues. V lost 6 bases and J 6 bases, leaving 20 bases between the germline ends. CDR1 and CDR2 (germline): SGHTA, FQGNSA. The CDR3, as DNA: TGTGCCAGCAGTCAGTTGGGGGGCGCTGGGGATGGCTACACCTTC. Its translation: CASSQLGGAGDGYTF.

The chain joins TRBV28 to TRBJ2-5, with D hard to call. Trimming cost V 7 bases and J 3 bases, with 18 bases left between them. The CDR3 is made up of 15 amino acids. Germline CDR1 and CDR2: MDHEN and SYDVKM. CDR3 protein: CASTSISTAEETQYF. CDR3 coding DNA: TGTGCCAGCACCTCTATCTCTACGGCGGAAGAGACCCAGTACTTC.

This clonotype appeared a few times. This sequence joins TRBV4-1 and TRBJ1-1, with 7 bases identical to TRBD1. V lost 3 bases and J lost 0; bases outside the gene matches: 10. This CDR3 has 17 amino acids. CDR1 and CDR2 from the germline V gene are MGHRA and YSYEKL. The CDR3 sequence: CASSQYITGAVNTEAFF. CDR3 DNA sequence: TGCGCCAGCAGCCAGTATATCACAGGGGCGGTGAACACTGAAGCTTTCTTT.